This T cell receptor beta chain originates from a study of blood T cell repertoires in COVID-19. Germline V lookup: CDR1 MNHEY, CDR2 SMNVEV (reference sequence). The length of the CDR3 is 15 residues. J was trimmed by 10 bases and V by 2 bases; bases with no gene match: 8. In the original processing: Estimation of nucleated cell counts was performed using reference gene primer amplification. Data came from immunoSEQ multiplex PCR; TCRdb stores just in-frame clones and leaves some out. The V and J calls and the clone size are those of that table, but D and trimming were determined from the DNA. Counted here are more than 350,000 clones, approximately 90% occurring once; the ten biggest clones make up around 10%. Categorization into cohorts depended on clinical history that participants reported.

This TCR derives from a woman between 50 and 59 years old who had recovered from COVID-19. The specimen was PBMCs or T cells enriched from blood (not recorded which). The chain couples TRBV27 to TRBJ1-6; 7 bases match TRBD1. Here the CDR3 reads CASSLDRVVGSPLHF. CDR3 nucleotides: TGTGCCAGCAGTTTAGACAGGGTCGTTGGATCACCCCTCCACTTT.